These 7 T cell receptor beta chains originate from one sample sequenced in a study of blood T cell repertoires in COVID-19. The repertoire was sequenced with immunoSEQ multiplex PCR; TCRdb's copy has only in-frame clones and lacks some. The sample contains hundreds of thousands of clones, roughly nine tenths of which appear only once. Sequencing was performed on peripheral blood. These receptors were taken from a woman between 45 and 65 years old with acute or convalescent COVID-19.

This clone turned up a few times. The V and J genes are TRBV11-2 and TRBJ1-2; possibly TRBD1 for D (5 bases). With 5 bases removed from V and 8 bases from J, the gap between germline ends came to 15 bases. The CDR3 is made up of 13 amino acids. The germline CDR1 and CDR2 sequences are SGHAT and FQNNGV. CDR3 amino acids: CASSQGLHSGYTF. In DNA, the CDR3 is TGTGCCAGCAGCCAGGGCCTCCACTCGGGCTACACCTTC. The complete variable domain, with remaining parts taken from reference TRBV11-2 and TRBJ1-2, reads EAGVAQSPRYKIIEKRQSVAFWCNPISGHATLYWYQQILGQGPKLLIQFQNNGVVDDSQLPKDRFSAERLKGVDSTLKIQPAKLEDSAVYLCASSQGLHSGYTFGSGTRLTVV.

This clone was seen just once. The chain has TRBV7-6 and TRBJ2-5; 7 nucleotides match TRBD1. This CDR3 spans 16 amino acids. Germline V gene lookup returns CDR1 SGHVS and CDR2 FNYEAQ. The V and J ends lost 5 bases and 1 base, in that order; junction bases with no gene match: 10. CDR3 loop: CASSDPTGPSQETQYF. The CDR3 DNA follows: TGTGCCAGCAGCGACCCGACAGGGCCTTCCCAAGAGACCCAGTACTTC.

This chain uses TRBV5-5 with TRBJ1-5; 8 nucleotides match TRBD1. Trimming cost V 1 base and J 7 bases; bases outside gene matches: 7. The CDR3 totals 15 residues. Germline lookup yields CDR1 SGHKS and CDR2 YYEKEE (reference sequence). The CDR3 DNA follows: TGTGCCAGCAGCTTGTGGCAGGGGGCACCCCAGCCCCAGCATTTT. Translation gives CASSLWQGAPQPQHF.

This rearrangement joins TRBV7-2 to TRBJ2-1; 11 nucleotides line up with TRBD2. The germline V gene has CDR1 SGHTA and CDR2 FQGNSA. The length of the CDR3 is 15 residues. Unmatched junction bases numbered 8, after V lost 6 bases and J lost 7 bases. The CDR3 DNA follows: TGTGCCAGCAGTTTTAGCGGGGGGGCTCGGAATGAGCAGTTCTTC. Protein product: CASSFSGGARNEQFF. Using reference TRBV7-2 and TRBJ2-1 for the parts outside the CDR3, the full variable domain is GAGVSQSPSNKVTEKGKDVELRCDPISGHTALYWYRQSLGQGLEFLIYFQGNSAPDKSGLPSDRFSAERTGGSVSTLTIQRTQQEDSAVYLCASSFSGGARNEQFFGPGTRLTVL.

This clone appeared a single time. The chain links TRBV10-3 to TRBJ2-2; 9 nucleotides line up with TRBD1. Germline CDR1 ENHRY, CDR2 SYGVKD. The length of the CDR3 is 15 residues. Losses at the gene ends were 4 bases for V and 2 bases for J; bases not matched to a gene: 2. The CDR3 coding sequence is TGTGCCATCAGTGGACAGGGGGTTAACACCGGGGAGCTGTTTTTT. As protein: CAISGQGVNTGELFF.

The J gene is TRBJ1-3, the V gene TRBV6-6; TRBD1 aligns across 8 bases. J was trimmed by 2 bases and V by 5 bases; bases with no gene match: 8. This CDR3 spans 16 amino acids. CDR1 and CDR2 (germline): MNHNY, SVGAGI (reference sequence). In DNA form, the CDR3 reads TGTGCCAGCAGTCCAGACAGGGGTCTGGCTGGAAACACCATATATTTT. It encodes CASSPDRGLAGNTIYF.

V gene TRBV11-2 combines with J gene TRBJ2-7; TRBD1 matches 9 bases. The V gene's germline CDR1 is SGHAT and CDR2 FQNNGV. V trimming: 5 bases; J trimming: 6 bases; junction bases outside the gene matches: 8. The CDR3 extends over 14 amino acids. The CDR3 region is CASSLPGQGSEQYF. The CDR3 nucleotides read TGTGCCAGCAGCCTCCCGGGACAGGGAAGCGAGCAGTACTTC. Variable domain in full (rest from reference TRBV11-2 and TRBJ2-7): EAGVAQSPRYKIIEKRQSVAFWCNPISGHATLYWYQQILGQGPKLLIQFQNNGVVDDSQLPKDRFSAERLKGVDSTLKIQPAKLEDSAVYLCASSLPGQGSEQYFGPGTRLTVT.